A selection of T cell receptor beta chains follows, all from one sample in a study of T cells after yellow fever vaccination. Using its own MiXCR run on the 5' RACE reads, TCRdb lists one record per CDR3 protein. The table records about 250,000 distinct CDR3 sequences, about 3.7% of them present only once. This sample comprised PBMCs, obtained 15 days after the yellow fever booster vaccination. The receptors were sampled from a man in his late teens or twenties who received the YFV17D yellow fever vaccine. CDR3s include the opening cysteine and the closing phenylalanine or tryptophan. Each record gives: D gene, J gene, clone size, V gene, CDR3 protein. A D gene is named only where the DNA matches it firmly. Rows give clone size only sometimes, using once, few, many, or a class for an expanded clone.

d_gene: .; j_gene: TRBJ2-4; abundance: many; v_gene: TRBV7-9; CDR3aa: CASSLASGHLAKNIQYF
d_gene: .; j_gene: TRBJ1-1; abundance: many; v_gene: TRBV7-2; CDR3aa: CASSPEQGLRAFF
d_gene: .; j_gene: TRBJ1-5; abundance: .; v_gene: TRBV4-3; CDR3aa: CASSQVRGGVWPQHF
d_gene: TRBD2; j_gene: TRBJ2-5; abundance: many; v_gene: TRBV5-1; CDR3aa: CASSQGAGESETQYF
d_gene: TRBD1; j_gene: TRBJ2-3; abundance: many; v_gene: TRBV29-1; CDR3aa: CSVEGRQGARDTQYF
d_gene: TRBD2; j_gene: TRBJ2-5; abundance: many; v_gene: TRBV20-1; CDR3aa: CSASSGGASETQYF
d_gene: TRBD2; j_gene: TRBJ2-1; abundance: many; v_gene: TRBV5-1; CDR3aa: CASSLGTSNYNEQFF
d_gene: .; j_gene: TRBJ2-5; abundance: many; v_gene: TRBV2; CDR3aa: CASGGAEETQYF
d_gene: .; j_gene: TRBJ2-2; abundance: many; v_gene: TRBV9; CDR3aa: CASSVWVNTGELFF
d_gene: .; j_gene: TRBJ2-1; abundance: many; v_gene: TRBV2; CDR3aa: CASNPVSSYNEQFF
d_gene: .; j_gene: TRBJ2-7; abundance: many; v_gene: TRBV4-1; CDR3aa: CASSQRGINEQYF
d_gene: TRBD1; j_gene: TRBJ1-1; abundance: few; v_gene: TRBV7-2; CDR3aa: CASILTTGAMGTEAFF
d_gene: .; j_gene: TRBJ2-1; abundance: many; v_gene: TRBV6-4; CDR3aa: CASSDSGRSYNEQFF
d_gene: TRBD1; j_gene: TRBJ2-7; abundance: .; v_gene: TRBV6-8; CDR3aa: CASSLRTGNYEQYF
d_gene: TRBD1; j_gene: TRBJ1-6; abundance: .; v_gene: TRBV27; CDR3aa: CASSKSGTGGVGSPLHF
d_gene: TRBD1; j_gene: TRBJ1-4; abundance: many; v_gene: TRBV5-1; CDR3aa: CASSPHGQGTPNEKLFF
d_gene: .; j_gene: TRBJ2-3; abundance: many; v_gene: TRBV5-1; CDR3aa: CASTPSTALTDTQYF
d_gene: TRBD1; j_gene: TRBJ2-5; abundance: many; v_gene: TRBV2; CDR3aa: CAYRGVAETQYF
d_gene: .; j_gene: TRBJ2-2; abundance: many; v_gene: TRBV29-1; CDR3aa: CSVVVATAGELFF
d_gene: .; j_gene: TRBJ1-1; abundance: many; v_gene: TRBV18; CDR3aa: CASSSPGNTEAFF
d_gene: .; j_gene: TRBJ2-5; abundance: many; v_gene: TRBV5-1; CDR3aa: CASSFSYQETQYF
d_gene: .; j_gene: TRBJ1-2; abundance: many; v_gene: TRBV6-6; CDR3aa: CASSYGDGLVNYGYTF
d_gene: .; j_gene: TRBJ1-5; abundance: many; v_gene: TRBV20-1; CDR3aa: CSARGNSDFNQPQHF
d_gene: TRBD2; j_gene: TRBJ2-7; abundance: .; v_gene: TRBV18; CDR3aa: CASSPPGLAGTYEQYF
d_gene: .; j_gene: TRBJ1-6; abundance: many; v_gene: TRBV10-3; CDR3aa: CAISESGVPGSPLHF
d_gene: .; j_gene: TRBJ2-7; abundance: many; v_gene: TRBV5-1; CDR3aa: CASSLGGGRSYEQYF
d_gene: .; j_gene: TRBJ1-3; abundance: many; v_gene: TRBV6-1; CDR3aa: CASSEDSGNTIYF
d_gene: TRBD1; j_gene: TRBJ1-2; abundance: few; v_gene: TRBV5-6; CDR3aa: CASSVTPYELQGEKNYGYTF
d_gene: TRBD1; j_gene: TRBJ2-3; abundance: many; v_gene: TRBV9; CDR3aa: CASSAQGVADTQYF
d_gene: .; j_gene: TRBJ2-5; abundance: few; v_gene: TRBV5-1; CDR3aa: CASSLLGGRTQYF
d_gene: .; j_gene: TRBJ1-1; abundance: many; v_gene: TRBV12-3/TRBV12-4; CDR3aa: CAINRGYSRQNTEAFF
d_gene: TRBD2; j_gene: TRBJ2-7; abundance: many; v_gene: TRBV12-3/TRBV12-4; CDR3aa: CAIGTSGYEQYF
d_gene: .; j_gene: TRBJ2-3; abundance: many; v_gene: TRBV7-8; CDR3aa: CASSLASPGFGTQYF
d_gene: .; j_gene: TRBJ2-5; abundance: many; v_gene: TRBV7-2; CDR3aa: CASSKTGEQETQYF
d_gene: .; j_gene: TRBJ2-3; abundance: many; v_gene: TRBV5-5; CDR3aa: CASHGGTADTQYF
d_gene: .; j_gene: TRBJ1-3; abundance: many; v_gene: TRBV4-3; CDR3aa: CASSQDMRQGNTIYF
d_gene: TRBD2; j_gene: TRBJ2-1; abundance: many; v_gene: TRBV7-8; CDR3aa: CASSKTLADSYNEQFF
d_gene: TRBD1; j_gene: TRBJ1-1; abundance: many; v_gene: TRBV19; CDR3aa: CASQTGWSTEAFF
d_gene: .; j_gene: TRBJ2-5; abundance: .; v_gene: TRBV5-6; CDR3aa: CASTLGSAGETQYF
d_gene: TRBD2; j_gene: TRBJ2-5; abundance: many; v_gene: TRBV7-6; CDR3aa: CASSSTSGGLTQYF
d_gene: .; j_gene: TRBJ1-5; abundance: many; v_gene: TRBV6-5; CDR3aa: CASSYSGYQPQHF
d_gene: .; j_gene: TRBJ2-1; abundance: many; v_gene: TRBV19; CDR3aa: CANRDYFNEQFF
d_gene: .; j_gene: TRBJ2-1; abundance: many; v_gene: TRBV6-2/TRBV6-3; CDR3aa: CASSYLTGRLQFF